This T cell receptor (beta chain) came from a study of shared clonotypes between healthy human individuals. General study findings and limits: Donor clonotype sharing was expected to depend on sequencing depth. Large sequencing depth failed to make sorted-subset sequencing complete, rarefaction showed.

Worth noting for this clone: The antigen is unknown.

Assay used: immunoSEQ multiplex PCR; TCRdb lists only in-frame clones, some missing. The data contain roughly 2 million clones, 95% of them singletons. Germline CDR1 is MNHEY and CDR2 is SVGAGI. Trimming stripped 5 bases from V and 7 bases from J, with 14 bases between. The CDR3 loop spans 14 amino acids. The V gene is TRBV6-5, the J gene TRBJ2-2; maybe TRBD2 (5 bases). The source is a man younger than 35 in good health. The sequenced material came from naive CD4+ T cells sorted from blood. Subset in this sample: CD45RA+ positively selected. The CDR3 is CASSQSSLHGELFF. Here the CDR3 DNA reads TGTGCCAGCAGTCAATCTAGCCTACACGGGGAGCTGTTTTTT.